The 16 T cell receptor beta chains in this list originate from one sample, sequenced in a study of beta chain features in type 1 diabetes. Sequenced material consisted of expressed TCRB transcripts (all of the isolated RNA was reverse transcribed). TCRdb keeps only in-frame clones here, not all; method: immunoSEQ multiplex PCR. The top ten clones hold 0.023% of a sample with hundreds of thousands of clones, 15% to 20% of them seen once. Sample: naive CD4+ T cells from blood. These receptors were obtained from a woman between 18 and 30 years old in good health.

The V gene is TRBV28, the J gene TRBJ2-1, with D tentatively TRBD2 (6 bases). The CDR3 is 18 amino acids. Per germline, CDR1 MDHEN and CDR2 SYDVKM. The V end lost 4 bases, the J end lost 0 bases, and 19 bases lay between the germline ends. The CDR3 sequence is CASSYRPGAVSSYNEQFF. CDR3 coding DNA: TGTGCCAGCAGTTACCGCCCGGGAGCGGTTAGCTCCTACAATGAGCAGTTCTTC.

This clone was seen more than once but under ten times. CDR3 loop: CASSPRLAGGLDEQFF. Written as DNA, the CDR3 is TGTGCCAGCAGCCCCAGACTAGCGGGAGGTCTGGATGAGCAGTTCTTC. This chain connects TRBV9 to TRBJ2-1, with 13 bases lining up with TRBD2. V lost 4 bases, J lost 8 bases, and 9 bases stayed unmatched. The CDR3 is 16 amino acids. Looked up from germline, CDR1 is SGDLS and CDR2 is YYNGEE.

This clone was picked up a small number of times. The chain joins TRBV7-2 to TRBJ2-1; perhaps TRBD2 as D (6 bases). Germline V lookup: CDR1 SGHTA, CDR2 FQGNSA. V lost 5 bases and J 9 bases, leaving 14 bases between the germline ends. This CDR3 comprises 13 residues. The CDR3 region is CASSPWRDGEQFF. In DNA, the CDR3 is TGTGCCAGCAGCCCGTGGAGGGACGGTGAGCAGTTCTTC.

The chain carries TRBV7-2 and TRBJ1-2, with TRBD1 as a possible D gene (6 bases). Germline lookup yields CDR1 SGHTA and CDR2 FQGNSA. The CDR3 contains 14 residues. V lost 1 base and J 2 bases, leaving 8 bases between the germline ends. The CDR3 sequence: CASSLDQGNYGYTF. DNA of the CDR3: TGTGCCAGCAGCTTAGATCAGGGGAACTATGGCTACACCTTC.

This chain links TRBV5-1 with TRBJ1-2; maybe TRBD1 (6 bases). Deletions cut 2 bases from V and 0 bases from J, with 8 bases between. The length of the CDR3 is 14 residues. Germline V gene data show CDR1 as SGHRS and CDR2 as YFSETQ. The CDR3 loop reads CASSFGQTNYGYTF. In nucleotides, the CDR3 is TGCGCCAGCAGCTTCGGACAGACTAACTATGGCTACACCTTC.

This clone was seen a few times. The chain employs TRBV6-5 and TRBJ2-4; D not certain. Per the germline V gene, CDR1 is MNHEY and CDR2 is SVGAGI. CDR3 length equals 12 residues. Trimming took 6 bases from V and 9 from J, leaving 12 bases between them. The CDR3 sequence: CASSNEAGIQYF. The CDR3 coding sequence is TGTGCCAGCAGCAATGAGGCTGGCATTCAGTACTTC.

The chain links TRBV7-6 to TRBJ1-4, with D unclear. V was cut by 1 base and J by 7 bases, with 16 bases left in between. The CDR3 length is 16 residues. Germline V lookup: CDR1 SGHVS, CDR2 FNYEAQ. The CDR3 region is CASSLVASPRGEKLFF. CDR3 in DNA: TGTGCCAGCAGCTTAGTTGCCAGCCCTCGGGGTGAAAAACTGTTTTTT.

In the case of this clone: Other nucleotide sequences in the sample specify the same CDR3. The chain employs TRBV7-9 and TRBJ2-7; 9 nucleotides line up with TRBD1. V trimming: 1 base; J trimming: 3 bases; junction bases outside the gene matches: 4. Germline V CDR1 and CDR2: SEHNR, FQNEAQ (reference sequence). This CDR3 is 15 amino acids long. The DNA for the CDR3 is TGTGCCAGCAGCTTAGGACAGGGGGGTAGCTACGAGCAGTACTTC. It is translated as CASSLGQGGSYEQYF.

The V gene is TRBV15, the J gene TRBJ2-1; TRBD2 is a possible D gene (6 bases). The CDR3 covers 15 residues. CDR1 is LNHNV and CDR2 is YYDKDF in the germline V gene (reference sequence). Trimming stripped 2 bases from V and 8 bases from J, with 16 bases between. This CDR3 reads CATSRLGGTGYEQFF. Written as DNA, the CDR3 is TGTGCCACCAGCAGACTGGGCGGGACTGGGTATGAGCAGTTCTTC.

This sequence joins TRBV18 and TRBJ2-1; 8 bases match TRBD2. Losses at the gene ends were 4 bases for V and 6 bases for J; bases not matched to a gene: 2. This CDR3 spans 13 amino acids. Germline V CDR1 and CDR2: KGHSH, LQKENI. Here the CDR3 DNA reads TGTGCCAGCTCACAGGGGACTAGCAATGAGCAGTTCTTC. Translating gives CASSQGTSNEQFF.

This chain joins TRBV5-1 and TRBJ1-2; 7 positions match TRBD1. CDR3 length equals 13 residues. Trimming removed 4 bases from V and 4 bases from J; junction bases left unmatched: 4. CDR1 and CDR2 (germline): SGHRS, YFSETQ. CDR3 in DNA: TGCGCCAGCAGCATAGGGACAGTCTATGGCTACACCTTC. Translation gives CASSIGTVYGYTF.

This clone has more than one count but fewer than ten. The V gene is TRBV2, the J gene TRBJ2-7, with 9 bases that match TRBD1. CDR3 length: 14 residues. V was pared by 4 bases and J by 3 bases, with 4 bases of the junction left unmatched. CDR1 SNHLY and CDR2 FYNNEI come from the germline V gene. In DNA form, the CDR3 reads TGTGCCAGCAGTGCGGGGGGACAGGGCTACGAGCAGTACTTC. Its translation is CASSAGGQGYEQYF.

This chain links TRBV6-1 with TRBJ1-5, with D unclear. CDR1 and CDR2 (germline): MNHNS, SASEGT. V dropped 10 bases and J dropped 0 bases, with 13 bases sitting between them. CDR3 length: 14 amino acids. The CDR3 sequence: CATRKNYSNQPQHF. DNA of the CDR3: TGTGCCACCCGAAAGAATTATAGCAATCAGCCCCAGCATTTT.

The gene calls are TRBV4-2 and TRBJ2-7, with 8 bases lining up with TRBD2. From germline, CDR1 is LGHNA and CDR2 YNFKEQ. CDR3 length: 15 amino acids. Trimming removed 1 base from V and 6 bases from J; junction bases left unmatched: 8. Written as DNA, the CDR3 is TGTGCCAGCAGCCAAGCTAGGGCGGGAGGAGGCGAGCAGTACTTC. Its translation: CASSQARAGGGEQYF.

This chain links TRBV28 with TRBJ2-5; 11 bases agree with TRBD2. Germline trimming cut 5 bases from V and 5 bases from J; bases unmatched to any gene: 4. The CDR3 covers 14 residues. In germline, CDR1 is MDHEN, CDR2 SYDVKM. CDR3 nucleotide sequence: TGTGCCAGCAGTAGACTAGCGGGACGCGAGACCCAGTACTTC. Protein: CASSRLAGRETQYF.

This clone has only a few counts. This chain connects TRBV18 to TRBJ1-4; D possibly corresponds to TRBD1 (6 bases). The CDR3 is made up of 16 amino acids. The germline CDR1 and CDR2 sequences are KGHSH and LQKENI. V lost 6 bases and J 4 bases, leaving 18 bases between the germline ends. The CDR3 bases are TGTGCCAGCTCGGCGGGGGCCCAACCGATTAATGAAAAACTGTTTTTT. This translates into CASSAGAQPINEKLFF.